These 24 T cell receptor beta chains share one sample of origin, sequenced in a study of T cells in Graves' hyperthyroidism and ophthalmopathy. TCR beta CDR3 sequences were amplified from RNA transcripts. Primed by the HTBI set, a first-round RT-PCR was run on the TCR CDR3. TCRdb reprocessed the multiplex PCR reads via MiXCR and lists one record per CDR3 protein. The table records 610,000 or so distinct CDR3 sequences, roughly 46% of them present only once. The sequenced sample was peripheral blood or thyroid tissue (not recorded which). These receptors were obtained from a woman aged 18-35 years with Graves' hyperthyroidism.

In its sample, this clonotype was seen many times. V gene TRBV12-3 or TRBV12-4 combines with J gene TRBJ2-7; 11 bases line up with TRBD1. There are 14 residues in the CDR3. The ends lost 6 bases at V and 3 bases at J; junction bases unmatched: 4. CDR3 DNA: TGTGCCAGCAGCCGGACAGGGGGCGGCTACGAGCAGTACTTC. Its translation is CASSRTGGGYEQYF.

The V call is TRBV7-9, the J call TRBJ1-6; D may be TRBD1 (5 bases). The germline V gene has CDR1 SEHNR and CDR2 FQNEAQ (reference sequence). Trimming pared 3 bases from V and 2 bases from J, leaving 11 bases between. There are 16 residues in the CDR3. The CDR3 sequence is CASSFPGTTYNSPLHF. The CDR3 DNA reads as TGTGCCAGCAGCTTTCCCGGGACCACCTATAATTCACCCCTCCACTTT.

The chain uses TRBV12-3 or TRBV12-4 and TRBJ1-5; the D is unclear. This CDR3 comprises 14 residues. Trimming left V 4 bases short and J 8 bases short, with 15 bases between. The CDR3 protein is CASSYLRWGEPQHF. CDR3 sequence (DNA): TGTGCCAGCAGTTACTTGAGGTGGGGTGAGCCCCAGCATTTT.

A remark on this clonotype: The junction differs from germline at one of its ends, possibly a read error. CDR3 loop: CASTTGPRYEQCF. Here the CDR3 DNA reads TGTGCCAGCACTACCGGGCCCCGCTACGAGCAGTGCTTC. V and J are TRBV2 and TRBJ2-7; D is uncertain. CDR1 is SNHLY, CDR2 FYNNEI, per germline. This CDR3 contains 13 residues.

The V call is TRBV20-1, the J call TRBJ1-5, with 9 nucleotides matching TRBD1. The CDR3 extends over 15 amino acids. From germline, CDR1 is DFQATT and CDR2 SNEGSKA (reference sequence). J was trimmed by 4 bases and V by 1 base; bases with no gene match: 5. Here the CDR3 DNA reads TGCAGTGCTAGAGTCACCGGGACAGGGAATCAGCCCCAGCATTTT. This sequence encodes CSARVTGTGNQPQHF.

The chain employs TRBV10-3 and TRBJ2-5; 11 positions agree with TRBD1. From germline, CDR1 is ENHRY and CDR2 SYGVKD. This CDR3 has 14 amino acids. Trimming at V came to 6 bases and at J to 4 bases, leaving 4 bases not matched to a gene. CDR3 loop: CAIRAGTGGETQYF. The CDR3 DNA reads TGTGCCATCAGGGCGGGGACAGGGGGAGAGACCCAGTACTTC.

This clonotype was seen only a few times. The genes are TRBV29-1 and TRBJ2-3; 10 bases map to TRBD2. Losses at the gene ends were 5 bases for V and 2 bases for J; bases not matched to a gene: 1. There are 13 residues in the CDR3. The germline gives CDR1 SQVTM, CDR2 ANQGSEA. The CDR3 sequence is CSVLAGATDTQYF. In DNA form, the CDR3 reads TGCAGCGTTCTAGCGGGGGCCACAGATACGCAGTATTTT.

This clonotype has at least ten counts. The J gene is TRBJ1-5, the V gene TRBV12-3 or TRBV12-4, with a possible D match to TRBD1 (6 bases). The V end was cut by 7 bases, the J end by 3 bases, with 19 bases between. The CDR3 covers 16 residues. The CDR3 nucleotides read TGTGCCAGCACCTTCCGCACAGGGAGCAACAATCAGCCCCAGCATTTT. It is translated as CASTFRTGSNNQPQHF.

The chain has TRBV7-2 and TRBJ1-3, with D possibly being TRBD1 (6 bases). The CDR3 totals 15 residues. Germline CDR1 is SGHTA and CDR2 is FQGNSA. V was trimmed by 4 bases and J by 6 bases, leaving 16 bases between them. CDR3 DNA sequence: TGTGCCAGCAGCTCCTACGGGGCAGGGGAAAACACCATATATTTT. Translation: CASSSYGAGENTIYF.

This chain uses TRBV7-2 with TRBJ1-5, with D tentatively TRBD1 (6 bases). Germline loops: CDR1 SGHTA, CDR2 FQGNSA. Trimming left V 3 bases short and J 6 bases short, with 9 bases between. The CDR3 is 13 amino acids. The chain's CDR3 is CASSLVGGQPQHF. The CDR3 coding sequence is TGTGCCAGCAGCTTGGTAGGGGGTCAGCCCCAGCATTTT. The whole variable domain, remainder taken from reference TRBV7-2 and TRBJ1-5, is GAGVSQSPSNKVTEKGKDVELRCDPISGHTALYWYRQSLGQGLEFLIYFQGNSAPDKSGLPSDRFSAERTGGSVSTLTIQRTQQEDSAVYLCASSLVGGQPQHFGDGTRLSIL.

This CDR3 is CASSPGGQSETQYF. The CDR3 DNA reads as TGTGCCAGCAGCCCAGGGGGACAATCAGAGACCCAGTACTTC. The genes are TRBV5-4 and TRBJ2-5, with 7 bases matching TRBD1. Germline V lookup: CDR1 SGHNT, CDR2 YYREEE (reference sequence). J gave up 4 bases and V 4 bases, and 7 bases lay outside the gene matches. The CDR3 spans 14 residues.

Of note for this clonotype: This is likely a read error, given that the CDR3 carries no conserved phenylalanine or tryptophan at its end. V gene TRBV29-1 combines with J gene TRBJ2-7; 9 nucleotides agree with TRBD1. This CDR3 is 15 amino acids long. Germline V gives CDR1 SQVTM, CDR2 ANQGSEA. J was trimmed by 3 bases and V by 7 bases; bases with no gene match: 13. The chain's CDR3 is CSARQGGQKDYEQYY. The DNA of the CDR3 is TGCAGCGCTAGACAGGGGGGGCAGAAAGACTACGAGCAGTACTAC.

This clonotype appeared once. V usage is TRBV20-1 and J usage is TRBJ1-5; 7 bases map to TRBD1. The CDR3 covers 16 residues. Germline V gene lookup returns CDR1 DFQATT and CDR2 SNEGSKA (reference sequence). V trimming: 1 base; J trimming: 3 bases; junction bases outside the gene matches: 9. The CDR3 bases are TGCAGTGCTAGAGGACTTCGGGACAGCGACAATCAGCCCCAGCATTTT. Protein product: CSARGLRDSDNQPQHF.

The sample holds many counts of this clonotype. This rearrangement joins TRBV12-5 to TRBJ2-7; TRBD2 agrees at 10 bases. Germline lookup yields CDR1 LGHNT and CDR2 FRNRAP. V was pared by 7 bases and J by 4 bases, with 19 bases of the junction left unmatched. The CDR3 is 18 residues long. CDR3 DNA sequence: TGTGCTAGTGTACCCCGTGGGAAACTAGCGGGAAACGGTTACGAGCAGTACTTC. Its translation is CASVPRGKLAGNGYEQYF.

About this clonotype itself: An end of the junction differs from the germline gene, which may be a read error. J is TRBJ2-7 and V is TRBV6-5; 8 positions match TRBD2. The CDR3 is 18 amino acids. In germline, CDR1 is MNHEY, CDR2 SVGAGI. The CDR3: CAISYGTGGIDRTYEQYF. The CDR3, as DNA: TGTGCCATCAGTTACGGGACGGGGGGGATCGACCGAACCTACGAGCAGTACTTC.

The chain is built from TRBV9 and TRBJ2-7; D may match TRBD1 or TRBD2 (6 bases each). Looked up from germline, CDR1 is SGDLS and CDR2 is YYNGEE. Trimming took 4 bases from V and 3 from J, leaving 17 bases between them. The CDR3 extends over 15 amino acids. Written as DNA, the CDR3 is TGTGCCAGCAGCCGAGCCGGGAGAGGGGGCTACGAGCAGTACTTC. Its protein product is CASSRAGRGGYEQYF.

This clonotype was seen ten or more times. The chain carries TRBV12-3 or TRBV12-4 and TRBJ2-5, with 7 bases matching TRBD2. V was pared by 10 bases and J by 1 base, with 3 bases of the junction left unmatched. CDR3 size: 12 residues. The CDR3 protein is CAIGTTQETQYF. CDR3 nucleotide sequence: TGTGCCATCGGGACTACCCAAGAGACCCAGTACTTC.

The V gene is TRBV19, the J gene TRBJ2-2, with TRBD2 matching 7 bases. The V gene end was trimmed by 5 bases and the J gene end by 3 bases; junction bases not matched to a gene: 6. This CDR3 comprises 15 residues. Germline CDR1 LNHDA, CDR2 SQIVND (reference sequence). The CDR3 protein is CASSLGLVDTGELFF. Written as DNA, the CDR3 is TGTGCCAGTAGTCTCGGACTAGTGGACACCGGGGAGCTGTTTTTT.

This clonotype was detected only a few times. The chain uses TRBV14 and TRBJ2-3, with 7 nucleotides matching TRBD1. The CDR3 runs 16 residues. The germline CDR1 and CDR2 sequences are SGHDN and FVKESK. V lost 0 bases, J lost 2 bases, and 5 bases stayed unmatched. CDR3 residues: CASSQDRDRFTDTQYF. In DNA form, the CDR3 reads TGTGCCAGCAGCCAAGATCGGGACAGATTCACAGATACGCAGTATTTT.

The CDR3 loop is CSAWTGPNQPQHF. For the CDR3, the DNA is TGCAGCGCCTGGACAGGTCCGAATCAGCCCCAGCATTTT. The J gene is TRBJ1-5, the V gene TRBV29-1, with 7 nucleotides matching TRBD1. V lost 7 bases and J lost 4; bases outside the gene matches: 7. The CDR3 loop spans 13 amino acids. The germline V gene has CDR1 SQVTM and CDR2 ANQGSEA.

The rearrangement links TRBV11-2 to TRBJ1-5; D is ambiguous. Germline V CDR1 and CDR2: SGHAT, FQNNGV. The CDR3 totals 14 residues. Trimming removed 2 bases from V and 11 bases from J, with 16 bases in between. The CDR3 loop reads CASSLLAYQETQHF. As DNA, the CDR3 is TGTGCCAGCAGCTTACTAGCGTACCAAGAGACCCAGCATTTT. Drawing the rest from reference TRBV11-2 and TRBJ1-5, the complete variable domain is EAGVAQSPRYKIIEKRQSVAFWCNPISGHATLYWYQQILGQGPKLLIQFQNNGVVDDSQLPKDRFSAERLKGVDSTLKIQPAKLEDSAVYLCASSLLAYQETQHFGDGTRLSIL.

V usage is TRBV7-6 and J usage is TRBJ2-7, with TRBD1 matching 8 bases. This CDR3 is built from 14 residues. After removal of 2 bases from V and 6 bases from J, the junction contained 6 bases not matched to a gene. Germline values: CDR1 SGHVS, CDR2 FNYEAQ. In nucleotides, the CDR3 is TGTGCCAGCAGCTTAAGACAGGGGCCGATCGAGCAGTACTTC. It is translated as CASSLRQGPIEQYF.

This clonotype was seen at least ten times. The CDR3 DNA reads as TGCGCCAGCAGCTTTGGGGGCGACTATGGCTACACCTTC. Residues: CASSFGGDYGYTF. The V gene is TRBV5-1, the J gene TRBJ1-2, with D maybe TRBD1 (6 bases). CDR3 size: 13 residues. CDR1 is SGHRS, CDR2 YFSETQ, per germline. Deletions cut 2 bases from V and 3 bases from J, with 8 bases between.

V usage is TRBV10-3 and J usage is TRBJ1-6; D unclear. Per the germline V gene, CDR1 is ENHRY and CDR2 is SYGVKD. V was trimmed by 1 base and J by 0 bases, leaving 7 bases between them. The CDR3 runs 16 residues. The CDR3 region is CAISEFGRSYNSPLHF. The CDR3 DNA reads TGTGCCATCAGTGAGTTTGGCCGCTCCTATAATTCACCCCTCCACTTT.